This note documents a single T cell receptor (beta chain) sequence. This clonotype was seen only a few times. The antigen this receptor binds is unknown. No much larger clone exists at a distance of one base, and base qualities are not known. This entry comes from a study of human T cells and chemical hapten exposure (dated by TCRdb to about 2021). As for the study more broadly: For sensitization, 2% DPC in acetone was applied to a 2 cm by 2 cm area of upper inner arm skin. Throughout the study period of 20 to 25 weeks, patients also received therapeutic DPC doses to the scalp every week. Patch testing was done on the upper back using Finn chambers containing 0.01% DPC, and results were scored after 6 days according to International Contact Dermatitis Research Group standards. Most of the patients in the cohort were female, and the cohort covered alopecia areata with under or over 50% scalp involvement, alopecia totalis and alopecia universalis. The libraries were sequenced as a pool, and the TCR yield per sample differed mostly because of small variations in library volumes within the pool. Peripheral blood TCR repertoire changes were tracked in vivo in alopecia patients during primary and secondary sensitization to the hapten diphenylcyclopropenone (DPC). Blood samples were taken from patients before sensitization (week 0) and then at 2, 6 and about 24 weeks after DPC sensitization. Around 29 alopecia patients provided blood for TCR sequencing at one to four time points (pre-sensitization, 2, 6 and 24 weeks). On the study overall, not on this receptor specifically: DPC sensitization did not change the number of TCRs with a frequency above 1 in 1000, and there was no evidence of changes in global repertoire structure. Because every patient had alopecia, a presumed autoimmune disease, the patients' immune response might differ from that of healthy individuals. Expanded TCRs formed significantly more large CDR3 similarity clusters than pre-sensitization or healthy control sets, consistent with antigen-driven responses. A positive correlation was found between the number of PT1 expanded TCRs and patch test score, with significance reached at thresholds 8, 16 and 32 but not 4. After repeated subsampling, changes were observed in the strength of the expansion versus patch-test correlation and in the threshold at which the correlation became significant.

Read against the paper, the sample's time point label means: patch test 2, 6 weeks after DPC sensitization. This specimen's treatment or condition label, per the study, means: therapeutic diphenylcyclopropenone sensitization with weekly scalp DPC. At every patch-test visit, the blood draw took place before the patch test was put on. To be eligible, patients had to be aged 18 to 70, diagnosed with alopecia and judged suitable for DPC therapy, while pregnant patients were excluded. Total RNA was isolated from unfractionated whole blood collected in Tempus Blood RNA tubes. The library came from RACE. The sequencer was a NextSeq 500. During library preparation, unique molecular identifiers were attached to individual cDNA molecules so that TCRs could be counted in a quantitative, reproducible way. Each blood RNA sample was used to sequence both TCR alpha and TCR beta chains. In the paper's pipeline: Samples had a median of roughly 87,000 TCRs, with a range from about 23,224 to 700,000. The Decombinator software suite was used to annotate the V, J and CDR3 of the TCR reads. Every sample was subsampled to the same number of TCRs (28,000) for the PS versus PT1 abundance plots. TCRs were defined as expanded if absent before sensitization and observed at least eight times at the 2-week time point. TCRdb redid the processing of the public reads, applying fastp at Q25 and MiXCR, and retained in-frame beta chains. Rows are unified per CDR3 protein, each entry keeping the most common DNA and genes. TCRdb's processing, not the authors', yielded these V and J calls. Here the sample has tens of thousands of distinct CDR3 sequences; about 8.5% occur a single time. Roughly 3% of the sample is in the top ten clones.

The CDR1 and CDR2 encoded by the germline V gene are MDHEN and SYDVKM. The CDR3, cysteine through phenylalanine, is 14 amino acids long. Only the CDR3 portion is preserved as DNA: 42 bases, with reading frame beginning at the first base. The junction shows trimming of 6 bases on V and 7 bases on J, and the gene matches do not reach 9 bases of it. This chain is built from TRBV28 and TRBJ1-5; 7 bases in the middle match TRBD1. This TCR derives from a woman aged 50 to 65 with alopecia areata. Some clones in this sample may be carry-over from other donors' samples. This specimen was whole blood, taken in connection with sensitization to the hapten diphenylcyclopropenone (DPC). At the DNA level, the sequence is TGTGCCAGCAGCCTGACAGGGAGCGGACAGCCCCAGCATTTT. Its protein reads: CASSLTGSGQPQHF.